The following is a T cell receptor beta chain sequence with its context. What it binds is not known. These data come from a study of T cell responses to AZD1222 COVID-19 vaccine. Overall study findings and caveats: Spike-specific TCR breadth and depth rose after two AZD1222 doses. Donors were largely white British and mainly female; clonal diversity was possibly underestimated.

Measured with immunoSEQ multiplex PCR; TCRdb has only the in-frame clones, and not every one. The table records under 140,000 clones, around 93% of them present only once. There are 15 residues in the CDR3. Germline V gene sequence: CDR1 MNHEY, CDR2 SMNVEV (reference sequence). V was pared by 3 bases and J by 0 bases, with 9 bases between. The gene calls are TRBV27 and TRBJ1-3; D gene uncertain. Specimen: peripheral blood, collected 28 days after the second AZD1222 dose. The TCR sequence derives from an adult who received the AZD1222 COVID-19 vaccine. CDR3 protein: CASSLRGPSGNTIYF. CDR3 DNA sequence: TGTGCCAGCAGTTTGAGAGGTCCCTCTGGAAACACCATATATTTT.